This record concerns one TCR beta chain sequence. The antigen remains undetermined. This CDR3 has 15 residues. The V gene lost 5 bases and the J gene lost 2 bases, with 16 bases spanning the gap. CDR1 and CDR2 (germline): DFQATT, SNEGSKA (reference sequence). This sample is drawn from a study of identical twins. Whole-study results and caveats: Beta out-of-frame twin sharing showed a weaker excess. Abundant beta clonotypes from cord blood bore fewer insertions; memory repertoires lacked this pattern.

TCRdb fed the 5' RACE reads into MiXCR, producing one record per CDR3 protein. Altogether 600,000 to 700,000 distinct CDR3 sequences are present, around 20% being singletons, with the ten largest covering roughly 4.3%. The sample was also reused in another study, on T cells expressing NK-cell markers. That paper states: Roughly 1.0-8% of CD8+ T cells in six or seven donors belonged to dominant NKG2C+ clonotypes. Researchers report these clonotypes also headed the CD3+CD56-NKG2C+ fraction in a few donors.

The TCR sequence derives from a woman aged 18 to 35 in good health. This sequence joins TRBV20-1 and TRBJ2-1; D may be TRBD2 (6 bases). Sequencing input: PBMCs. CDR3 in DNA: TGCAGTGCTGACCGGGACTCTAATACCTACAATGAGCAGTTCTTC. Encoded protein: CSADRDSNTYNEQFF.